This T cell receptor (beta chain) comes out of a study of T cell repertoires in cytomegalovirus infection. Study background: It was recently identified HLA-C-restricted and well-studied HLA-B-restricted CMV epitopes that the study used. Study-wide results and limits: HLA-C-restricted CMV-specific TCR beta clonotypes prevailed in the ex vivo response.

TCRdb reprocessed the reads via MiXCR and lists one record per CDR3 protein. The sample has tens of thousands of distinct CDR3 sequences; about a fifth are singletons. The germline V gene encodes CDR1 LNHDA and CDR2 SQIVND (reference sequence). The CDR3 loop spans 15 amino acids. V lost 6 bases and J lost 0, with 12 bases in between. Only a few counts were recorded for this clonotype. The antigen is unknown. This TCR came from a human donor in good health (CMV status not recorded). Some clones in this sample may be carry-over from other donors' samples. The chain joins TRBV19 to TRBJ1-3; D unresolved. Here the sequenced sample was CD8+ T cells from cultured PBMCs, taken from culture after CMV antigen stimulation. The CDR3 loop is CASRTTRSSGNTIYF. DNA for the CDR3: TGTGCCAGTAGGACAACGAGGAGCTCTGGAAACACCATATATTTT. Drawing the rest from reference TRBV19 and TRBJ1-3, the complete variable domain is DGGITQSPKYLFRKEGQNVTLSCEQNLNHDAMYWYRQDPGQGLRLIYYSQIVNDFQKGDIAEGYSVSREKKESFPLTVTSAQKNPTAFYLCASRTTRSSGNTIYFGEGSWLTVV.